The 14 T cell receptor beta chains presented below share a single source sample, sequenced in a study of tumor-infiltrating lymphocytes in primary liver carcinoma (dated by TCRdb to about 2017). The data were produced on an Illumina HiSeq 2500. TCRbeta-specific cDNA was reverse-transcribed from approximately 0.5 ug total RNA using a constant-region primer and ProtoScript II reverse transcriptase. Construction of the TCRbeta libraries relied on three nested rounds of multiplex PCR, following a slightly modified ARM-PCR procedure. The first two PCR rounds used multiplex TRBV1-TRBV30 forward primers with a Cbeta reverse primer, each for 10 to 11 cycles. In-frame beta chains were kept once TCRdb had trimmed the public reads at Q25 with fastp and called clones with MiXCR. For every CDR3 protein sequence, its rows merge into one entry that carries the most common genes and DNA. The sample profile shows about 99,000 distinct CDR3 sequences; almost 70% of them were found once. The top ten hold 9% to 10% of the sample.

Total RNA and DNA were co-extracted from about 20-30 mg of bulk tissue with the AllPrep DNA/RNA mini kit, without cell sorting. Sequencing used liver tumor tissue from sampling region 5. This sample's cell subset or site label indicates: tumor region T5, tumor centre. All receptors derive from a woman aged 55-70 years with primary liver carcinoma and hepatitis B virus infection.

For this clonotype: Given a much more abundant clone one base away, this may be a read error. The J gene is TRBJ2-1, the V gene TRBV6-1, with 7 bases identical to TRBD2. CDR3 length: 16 residues. Germline CDR1 reads MNHNS; CDR2 reads SASEGT. The CDR3 nucleotides read TGTACCAGCAGTCGGACTAGAGGCGTCTCCTACAATGAGCAGTTCTTC. It specifies CTSSRTRGVSYNEQFF.

With respect to this clonotype: The junction shows a germline mismatch at one end, possibly a read error. This rearrangement joins TRBV12-3 or TRBV12-4 to TRBJ2-1, with no clear D. The CDR3 extends over 16 amino acids. The chain's CDR3 is CTSSQTTTGVVRQQFF. The DNA of the CDR3 is TGTACCAGCAGTCAAACCACGACTGGTGTGGTTCGCCAGCAGTTCTTC.

The rearrangement joins TRBV7-3 to TRBJ2-3, with TRBD1 matching over 9 bases. The V gene's germline CDR1 is SGHTA and CDR2 FQGTGA. Unmatched junction bases numbered 4, after V lost 0 bases and J lost 3 bases. This CDR3 has 16 residues. The CDR3 DNA follows: TGTGCCAGCAGCTTAACTGGGGACAGGGTGACAGATACGCAGTATTTT. As protein: CASSLTGDRVTDTQYF.

Notes on this clonotype: At one end the junction does not follow the germline gene, possibly because of a read error. The chain has TRBV6-1 and TRBJ2-1, with 8 bases identical to TRBD1. The germline CDR1 and CDR2 sequences are MNHNS and SASEGT. This CDR3 is built from 14 residues. CDR3 bases: TGTGCCAGCAGTGAGCAACAGGGGGTTTCTGTGCAGTTTTTC. Encoded protein: CASSEQQGVSVQFF.

This clonotype is labeled medium-sized (0.01 to 0.1%). This chain connects TRBV11-2 to TRBJ2-3; 10 bases are a match to TRBD2. The V segment lost 5 bases and the J segment 1 base; nucleotides outside the gene matches: 12. Per the germline V gene, CDR1 is SGHAT and CDR2 is FQNNGV. CDR3 length: 18 amino acids. CDR3: CASSPWGTAGGGTDTQYF. The CDR3 nucleotides read TGTGCCAGCAGCCCGTGGGGAACAGCGGGAGGGGGCACAGATACGCAGTATTTT.

This clonotype has more than one count but fewer than ten. J is TRBJ2-7 and V is TRBV28, with D perhaps matching TRBD2 (6 bases). The CDR3 consists of 14 residues. The germline V and J ends were trimmed by 7 bases and 1 base, with 14 bases remaining between them. Germline V gene sequence: CDR1 MDHEN, CDR2 SYDVKM. The DNA of the CDR3 is TGTGCCAGCATGGGATTAGCGGAGTCCTACGAGCAGTACTTC. Its translation: CASMGLAESYEQYF.

The count of this clonotype is one. The CDR3 is CASSPGDIEAFF. The CDR3, as DNA: TGTGCCAGCAGTCCAGGGGATATTGAAGCTTTCTTT. The rearrangement uses TRBV7-8 and TRBJ1-1, with D possibly being TRBD1 (6 bases). The CDR3 is made up of 12 amino acids. The V and J ends lost 6 bases and 7 bases respectively, with 12 bases between them. CDR1 and CDR2 from the germline V gene are SGHVS and FQNEAQ.

The rearrangement uses TRBV11-2 and TRBJ2-1; D is tentatively TRBD1 or TRBD2 (5 bases each). V lost 4 bases and J lost 9, with 19 bases in between. From germline, CDR1 is SGHAT and CDR2 FQNNGV. This CDR3 region has 15 residues. CDR3 nucleotide sequence: TGTGCCAGCAGCTCTCAGGGACGCGACTATAGTGAGCAGTTCTTC. Residues: CASSSQGRDYSEQFF.

Of note for this clonotype: A junction end diverges from the germline sequence, so it may reflect a read error. The chain is built from TRBV10-3 and TRBJ1-4; D not resolved. The CDR3 extends over 14 amino acids. Germline-derived CDR1 and CDR2 are ENHRY and SYGVKD. The CDR3 loop is CAISAAAINEKLSF. In DNA form, the CDR3 reads TGTGCCATCAGTGCAGCTGCAATTAATGAAAAACTGTCTTTT.

Worth noting for this clonotype: A junction boundary mismatches the germline segment, possibly from a read error. The chain employs TRBV6-6 and TRBJ2-3, with unresolved D. Gene TRBJ1-5 matches the end of the DNA better, so the J call may be wrong. The CDR3 is made up of 12 amino acids. CDR1 is MNHNY, CDR2 SVGAGI, per germline (reference sequence). Here the CDR3 reads CASCYVADTQHF. As DNA, the CDR3 is TGTGCCAGCTGTTACGTCGCAGATACGCAGCATTTT.

On this clonotype: One junction end does not reproduce the germline sequence, and a read error may be involved. This chain joins TRBV4-1 and TRBJ2-1; TRBD2 is a possible D gene (6 bases). CDR1 and CDR2 from the germline V gene are MGHRA and YSYEKL. The CDR3 length is 17 residues. CDR3 nucleotide sequence: TGCACCAGTAGCCAAGGGGCTGGGGGAGGTTCCTACAATGATCAGTTCTTC. It encodes CTSSQGAGGGSYNDQFF.

As to this clonotype: Germline is not matched at one junction end, which may reflect a read error. This sequence joins TRBV29-1 and TRBJ1-2, with a weak D call TRBD1 (5 bases). CDR3 length equals 14 residues. Germline V CDR1 and CDR2: SQVTM, ANQGSEA. CDR3 in DNA: TGTAGCGCTGCCCTGGGGACGGGCGCTCGCGGCTACACTTTC. It codes for CSAALGTGARGYTF.

Points on this clonotype: At one end the junction does not follow the germline gene, possibly because of a read error. This CDR3 is CAGSIGGTEAFF. The CDR3 nucleotides read TGTGCCGGTAGTATAGGCGGCACTGAAGCTTTCTTT. The chain is built from TRBV19 and TRBJ1-1; D is ambiguous. The germline V gene has CDR1 LNHDA and CDR2 SQIVND (reference sequence). The CDR3 is 12 residues long.

This chain uses TRBV2 with TRBJ1-4; D uncertain. The length of the CDR3 is 12 residues. Germline V gene lookup returns CDR1 SNHLY and CDR2 FYNNEI. V gave up 7 bases and J gave up 6 bases, with 9 bases separating them. Here the CDR3 DNA reads TGTGCCAGCAATGGTGCCTATGAAAAACTGTTTTTT. Its protein is CASNGAYEKLFF.